This T cell receptor (beta chain) emerged from a study of blood T cell repertoires in COVID-19. For the study at large: Collection of acute and convalescent COVID-19 samples took place in the United States, Italy and Spain. Sources were T cells, B-cell-depleted T cells, or PBMCs; the material itself was cDNA or gDNA.

The authors' processing: Reference gene primer amplification yielded estimated nucleated cell counts. Some clones are missing from TCRdb's copy, which holds only in-frame ones; the method was immunoSEQ multiplex PCR. D and trimming come from the DNA, and the V and J calls and clone size come from that table. The data hold roughly 200,000 clones, with 81% observed a single time. The CDR3 runs 14 residues. Germline V gives CDR1 KGHDR, CDR2 SFDVKD. Trimming shortened V by 7 bases and J by 8 bases, and 19 bases separated the two germline ends. Followed over time, Seattle patients had been enrolled while infection was active.

The chain couples TRBV24-1 to TRBJ1-2; perhaps TRBD1 as D (5 bases). This TCR was sampled from a woman aged 40 to 55 with COVID-19, enrolled during active disease. Sequencing input: peripheral blood. CDR3 nucleotide sequence: TGTGCCACCAGCGACGCAGGGTTTTCGGGCGGCTACACCTTC. This translates into CATSDAGFSGGYTF.